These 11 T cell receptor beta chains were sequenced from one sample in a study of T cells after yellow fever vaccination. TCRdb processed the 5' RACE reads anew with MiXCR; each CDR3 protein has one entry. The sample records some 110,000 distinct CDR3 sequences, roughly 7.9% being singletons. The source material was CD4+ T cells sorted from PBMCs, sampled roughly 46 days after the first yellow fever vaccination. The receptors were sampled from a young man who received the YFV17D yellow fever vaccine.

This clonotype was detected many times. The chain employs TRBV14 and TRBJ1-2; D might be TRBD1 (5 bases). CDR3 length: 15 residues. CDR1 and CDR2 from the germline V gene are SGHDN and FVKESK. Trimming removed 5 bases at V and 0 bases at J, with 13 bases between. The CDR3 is CASSSRRGANYGYTF. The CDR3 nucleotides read TGTGCCAGCAGCTCTCGGAGGGGAGCTAACTATGGCTACACCTTC.

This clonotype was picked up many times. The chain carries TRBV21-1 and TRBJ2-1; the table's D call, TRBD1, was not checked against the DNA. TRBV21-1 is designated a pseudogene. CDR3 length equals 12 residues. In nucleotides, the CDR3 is TGTGCCAGCAGCAATCATGCCGGGCGGCAGTTCTTC. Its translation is CASSNHAGRQFF.

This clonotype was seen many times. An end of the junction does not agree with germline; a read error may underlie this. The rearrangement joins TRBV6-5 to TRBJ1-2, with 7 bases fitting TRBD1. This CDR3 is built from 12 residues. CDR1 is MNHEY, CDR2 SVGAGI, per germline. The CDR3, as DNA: TGTGCCAGCAGGCCACGGACAGGTCTCCCTGATTTC. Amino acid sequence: CASRPRTGLPDF.

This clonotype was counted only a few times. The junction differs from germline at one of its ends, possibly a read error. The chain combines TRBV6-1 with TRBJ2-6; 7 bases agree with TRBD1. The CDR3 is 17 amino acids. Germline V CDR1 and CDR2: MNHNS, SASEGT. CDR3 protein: CASNPPTGLYGASVLTF. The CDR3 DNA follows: TGTGCCAGCAACCCCCCGACAGGGTTGTACGGGGCCAGCGTCCTGACTTTC.

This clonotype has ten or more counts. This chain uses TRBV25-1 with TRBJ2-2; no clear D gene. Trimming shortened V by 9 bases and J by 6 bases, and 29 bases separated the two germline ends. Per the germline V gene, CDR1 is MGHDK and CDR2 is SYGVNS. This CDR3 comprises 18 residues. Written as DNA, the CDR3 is TGTGCCAGTTCGTACCGGGTCGGGCTTCACCCAAACGCCGGGGAGCTGTTTTTT. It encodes CASSYRVGLHPNAGELFF.

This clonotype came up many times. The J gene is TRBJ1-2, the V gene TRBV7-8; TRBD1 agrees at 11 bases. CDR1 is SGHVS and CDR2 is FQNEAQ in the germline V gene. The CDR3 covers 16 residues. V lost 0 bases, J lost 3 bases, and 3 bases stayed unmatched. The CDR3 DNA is TGTGCCAGCAGCTTAGCGCCGGGACAGGGGGACTATGGCTACACCTTC. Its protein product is CASSLAPGQGDYGYTF. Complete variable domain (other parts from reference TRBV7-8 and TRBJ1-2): GAGVSQSPRYKVAKRGQDVALRCDPISGHVSLFWYQQALGQGPEFLTYFQNEAQLDKSGLPSDRFFAERPEGSVSTLKIQRTQQEDSAVYLCASSLAPGQGDYGYTFGSGTRLTVV.

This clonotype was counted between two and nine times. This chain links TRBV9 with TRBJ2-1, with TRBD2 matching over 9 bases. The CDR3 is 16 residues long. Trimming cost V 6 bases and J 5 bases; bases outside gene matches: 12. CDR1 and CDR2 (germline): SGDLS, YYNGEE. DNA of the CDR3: TGTGCCAGCACCACACGGGGGCTAGCGGGGAACAATGAGCAGTTCTTC. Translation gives CASTTRGLAGNNEQFF.

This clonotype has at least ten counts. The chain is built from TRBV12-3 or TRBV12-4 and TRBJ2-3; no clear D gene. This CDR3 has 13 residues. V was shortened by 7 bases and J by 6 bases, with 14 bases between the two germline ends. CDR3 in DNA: TGTGCCAGCAAAGGACGAGCGAGGGATACGCAGTATTTT. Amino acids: CASKGRARDTQYF.

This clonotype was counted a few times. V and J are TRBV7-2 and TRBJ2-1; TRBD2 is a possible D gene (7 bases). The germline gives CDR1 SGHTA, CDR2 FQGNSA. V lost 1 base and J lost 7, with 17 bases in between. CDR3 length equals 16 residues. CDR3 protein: CASSLVGGGRGNEQFF. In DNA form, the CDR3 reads TGTGCCAGCAGCTTAGTGGGGGGGGGCCGGGGGAATGAGCAGTTCTTC.

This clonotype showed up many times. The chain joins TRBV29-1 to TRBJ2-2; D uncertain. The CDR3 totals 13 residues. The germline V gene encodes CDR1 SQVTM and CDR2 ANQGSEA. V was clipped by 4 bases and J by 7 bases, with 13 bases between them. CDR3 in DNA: TGCAGCGTTGGGTTGGGAACCGACGGGGAGCTGTTTTTT. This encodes CSVGLGTDGELFF.

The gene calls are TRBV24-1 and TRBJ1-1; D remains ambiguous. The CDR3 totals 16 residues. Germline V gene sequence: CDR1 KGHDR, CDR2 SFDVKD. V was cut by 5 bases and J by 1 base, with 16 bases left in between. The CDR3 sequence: CATSASGRGPNTEAFF. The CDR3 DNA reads TGTGCCACCAGTGCATCGGGTCGGGGTCCGAACACTGAAGCTTTCTTT.